This T cell receptor (beta chain) was identified during a study of Graves' ophthalmopathy and Graves' hyperthyroidism (dated by TCRdb to the late 2010s). With regard to the full study: Hyperthyroidism was considered stable if no progression to ophthalmopathy occurred within 18 months of follow-up. In total, 135 blood samples were TCR-sequenced: some 43 ophthalmopathy, approximately 80 hyperthyroidism and roughly 17 hyperthyroidism-to-ophthalmopathy patients. In roughly 6 hyperthyroidism patients, T-cell repertoires of thyroid tissue and blood were compared. Following sample collection, hyperthyroidism patients were given methimazole at a starting dose of 30 mg daily, and ophthalmopathy patients were given high-dose intravenous methylprednisolone. TCR beta repertoire signatures were used to distinguish Graves' ophthalmopathy from Graves' hyperthyroidism and to predict progression to ophthalmopathy. To explore V-J signatures that distinguish ophthalmopathy from hyperthyroidism, a discovery set of about a hundred patients was enrolled, made up of over 40 with ophthalmopathy and under 65 with stable hyperthyroidism. An independent validation cohort was composed of 18 to 20 hyperthyroidism patients and around 16 patients who later progressed from hyperthyroidism to ophthalmopathy. Study-level results and caveats: In validation, the model predicted ophthalmopathy progression with more than 70% sensitivity and 72% to 80% specificity; roughly eleven predicted patients were CT-confirmed with GO in a median of roughly 6.8 months. Ophthalmopathy was separated from stable hyperthyroidism by the 13-signature model with about 88% sensitivity and 81% to 84% specificity in cross-validation and with 80%/75% in the test set. Sample size was not predetermined statistically, and investigators were not blinded to group allocation. Most of the expanded thyroid clonotypes with a frequency above 0.001 were also detected in blood, and it was suggested that the thyroid immune response may be reflected by blood repertoires.

A remark on this clonotype: The antigen it binds to is not known. At one boundary the junction diverges from the germline segment, which might be a read error.

Hyperthyroidism patients were newly diagnosed, were aged 18 to 65 years, and had a disease duration under 2 months. Patients with other autoimmune diseases, uncontrolled infections, pregnancy or lactation were excluded from the study. Diagnosis relied on clinical symptoms, serum thyroxine, TRAb, thyroid ultrasound and orbital computed tomography. Total RNA was extracted using Trizol reagent, and RNA quality was checked on an Agilent 2100 Bioanalyzer. For repertoire sequencing, TCR beta CDR3 regions were amplified from RNA transcripts. The first round was an RT-PCR using HTBI primers with the Qiagen OneStep RT-PCR kit, and this first round was followed by a second-round multiplex PCR, then size selection and purification. Libraries were sequenced on an Illumina HiSeq2000 using paired-end 100 bp reads. The authors' analysis ran thus. Reads were processed with SOAPnuke, discarding reads with adapters, uncalled bases, mean Phred below 15, or no exact constant-primer or identifier match. COPE v1.2.5 was used to merge the high-quality paired reads. Unique nucleotide sequences were defined as clonotypes and aligned to IMGT TRB V, D and J references using MiTCR v1.1. The analysis was limited to V-J combinations with a frequency above 0.0001, which together covered approximately 99% of repertoires. For each V-J combination, a TCR clonal expansion and chaos score was defined as F50 clonal expansion divided by the chaos observed in the TCRdist matrix. Welch's t-statistics and random forest were used to narrow the features down to approximately 13 V-J combinations, which were then fed into a naive Bayes classifier. The Morisita-Horn index was used to measure how similar the thyroid and blood repertoires were. The raw public reads went through TCRdb reprocessing: fastp at Q25, MiXCR clone calling, in-frame beta chains kept. Records with the same CDR3 protein are collapsed into one entry carrying the most frequent genes and DNA. What appears here as the V and J calls and clone size reflects TCRdb's work, not the paper's. For this sample there are 900,000 to 1,200,000 distinct CDR3 sequences; less than 45% appear just once. 11% of the sample lies in the top ten.

The receptor was derived from an adult man with Graves' hyperthyroidism. Sequencing was done on a sample of peripheral blood or thyroid tissue (not recorded which).

This receptor has the CDR3 CASSVGRTTEAFF. The sequence in DNA is TGTGCCAGCAGTGTTGGCAGGACCACTGAAGCTTTCTTT. The rearranged chain carries TRBV10-3 and TRBJ1-1, with no confidently assigned D gene. There are 13 amino acids in the CDR3, from cysteine to phenylalanine inclusive. Just the 39-base CDR3 DNA is kept, in frame starting at base 1. The germline V gene specifies ENHRY as CDR1 and SYGVKD as CDR2.